The rows below give T cell receptor beta chains drawn from one sample of a study of monozygotic twins with inflammatory bowel disease. TCRdb reprocessed the 5' RACE reads and keeps a single row for each CDR3 protein, giving no DNA. This table lists 210,000 or so distinct CDR3 sequences. Sequenced: blood. The source is a human donor with ulcerative colitis or Crohn's disease, or a healthy co-twin of an affected twin (not recorded which). CDR3s include the opening cysteine and the closing phenylalanine or tryptophan.

TRBJ2-5 TRBV20-1 CSAMWLAQETQYF
TRBJ2-3 TRBV11-3 CASSPRANTDTQYF
TRBJ2-1 TRBV3-1 CASSVEGGNEQFF
TRBJ2-7 TRBV6-5 CASSYRGSADYEQYF
TRBJ2-1 TRBV6-1 CASSSGYLLDDEQFF
TRBJ1-2 TRBV23-1 CASSQSANRGTINYGYTF
TRBJ2-1 TRBV2 CASSEYNEQFF
TRBJ2-7 TRBV7-2 CASSLARGGGAYEQYF
TRBJ2-1 TRBV4-1 CASSQEGAPYNEQFF
TRBJ2-7 TRBV7-2 CASSSYSYEQYF
TRBJ1-3 TRBV18 CASSPSTGTGNTIYF